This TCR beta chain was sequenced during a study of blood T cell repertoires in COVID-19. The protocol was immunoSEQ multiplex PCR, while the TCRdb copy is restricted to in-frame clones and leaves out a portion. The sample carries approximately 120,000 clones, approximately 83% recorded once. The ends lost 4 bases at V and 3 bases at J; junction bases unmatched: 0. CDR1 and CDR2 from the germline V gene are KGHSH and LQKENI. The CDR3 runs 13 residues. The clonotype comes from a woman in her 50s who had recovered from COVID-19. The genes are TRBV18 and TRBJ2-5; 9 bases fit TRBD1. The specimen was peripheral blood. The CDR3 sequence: CASSRDREETQYF. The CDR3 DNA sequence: TGTGCCAGCTCACGGGACAGGGAAGAGACCCAGTACTTC.